What follows describes a single T cell receptor (beta chain). Only in-frame clones appear in the TCRdb table, and some are missing; sequencing was by immunoSEQ multiplex PCR. The table includes approximately 40,000 clones, roughly nine tenths detected once. This record comes from a study of T cell changes during pregnancy in multiple sclerosis. V was clipped by 8 bases and J by 2 bases; unmatched bases: 1. Germline V gives CDR1 MNHNS, CDR2 SASEGT. This CDR3 contains 13 residues. The material sequenced was CD4+ T cells from peripheral blood mononuclear cells, taken before pregnancy. This chain connects TRBV6-1 to TRBJ2-1, with TRBD1 identical over 9 bases. The clonotype was recovered from a female donor with multiple sclerosis, enrolled in a pregnancy study. The CDR3 sequence is CASDRGTYNEQFF. DNA of the CDR3: TGTGCCAGCGACAGGGGGACCTACAATGAGCAGTTCTTC.